Sequencing of this TCR beta chain was carried out in a study of spatial heterogeneity in lung cancer. In the study overall: Among detected sequences, beta-chain ones consistently exceeded alpha-chain ones in number.

TCRdb itself ran the 5' RACE reads through MiXCR, one entry per CDR3 protein. This repertoire shows 85,000 to 100,000 distinct CDR3 sequences, over 9.5% found once; its top ten account for over 40%. The CDR3 has 16 residues. Germline V gives CDR1 MDHEN, CDR2 SYDVKM. The V gene lost 5 bases and the J gene lost 0 bases, with 15 bases spanning the gap. Time point specified: sample taken at primary tumor resection. The source material was PBMCs, sampled at surgery. The TCR comes from a male donor with early-stage non-small cell lung cancer. The gene calls are TRBV28 and TRBJ2-3, with D possibly being TRBD2 (6 bases). CDR3 sequence reads: CASSQWRGSSTDTQYF. The CDR3, as DNA: TGTGCCAGCAGTCAATGGCGGGGCTCTAGCACAGATACGCAGTATTTT.